The sequence of this TCR beta chain was determined in a study of siplizumab effects on memory and regulatory T cells. Libraries were prepared by immunoSEQ multiplex PCR; TCRdb keeps only in-frame clonotypes and omits some of them. In the table there are about 13,000 clones, about 47% of which are singletons. Note on this clone: Its specificity is unknown.

The CDR3 spans 13 residues. Germline CDR1 is MNHNY and CDR2 is SVGAGI (reference sequence). Trimming took off 6 bases at V and 0 bases at J, with 7 bases between the two ends. The mixed lymphocyte reaction cells were held in coculture (37°C) for 5 to 6 days. The sequence came from a human donor in good health; the cells came from an allogeneic mixed lymphocyte reaction. This chain uses TRBV6-6 with TRBJ2-3, with D uncertain. Sequencing was done on a sample of CFSE-low (dividing) CD4+ T cells sorted from an allogeneic mixed lymphocyte reaction. The chain's CDR3 is CASRVTSTDTQYF. CDR3 sequence (DNA): TGTGCCAGCAGAGTCACTAGCACAGATACGCAGTATTTT.